This is a list of T cell receptor beta chains from one sample in a study of monozygotic twins with inflammatory bowel disease. TCRdb reprocessed the 5' RACE reads and keeps a single row for each CDR3 protein, giving no DNA. The sample holds 300,000 to 400,000 distinct CDR3 sequences. The sequencing sample was made of blood. All receptors derive from a human donor with ulcerative colitis or Crohn's disease, or a healthy co-twin of an affected twin (not recorded which). CDR3s include the opening cysteine and the closing phenylalanine or tryptophan.

14	TRBJ1-2	TRBV5-1	CASSPGRVTYGYTF
15	TRBJ1-6	TRBV20-1	CSARDWFILKSPLHF
14	TRBJ2-3	TRBV4-1	CASSQVGPRDTQYF
19	TRBJ2-1	TRBV7-8	CASSLVLAGRGKSYNEQFF
18	TRBJ1-1	TRBV20-1	CSARDPRGGTGFNTEAFF
22	TRBJ2-2	TRBV7-3	CASTPHLVGTAVRAGSSGELFF
15	TRBJ2-5	TRBV3-1	CASSQVRTYGETQYF
17	TRBJ2-3	TRBV7-2	CASSRLPVGVIPDTQYF
14	TRBJ1-2	TRBV6-2/TRBV6-3	CASSFTQANYGYTF
15	TRBJ1-2	TRBV6-5	CASSYGDRPNYGYTF
12	TRBJ2-7	TRBV3-1	CASSQADYEQYF
14	TRBJ2-7	TRBV3-1	CASSGTTGSYEQYF
14	TRBJ2-7	TRBV28	CASRPPGHSYEQYF